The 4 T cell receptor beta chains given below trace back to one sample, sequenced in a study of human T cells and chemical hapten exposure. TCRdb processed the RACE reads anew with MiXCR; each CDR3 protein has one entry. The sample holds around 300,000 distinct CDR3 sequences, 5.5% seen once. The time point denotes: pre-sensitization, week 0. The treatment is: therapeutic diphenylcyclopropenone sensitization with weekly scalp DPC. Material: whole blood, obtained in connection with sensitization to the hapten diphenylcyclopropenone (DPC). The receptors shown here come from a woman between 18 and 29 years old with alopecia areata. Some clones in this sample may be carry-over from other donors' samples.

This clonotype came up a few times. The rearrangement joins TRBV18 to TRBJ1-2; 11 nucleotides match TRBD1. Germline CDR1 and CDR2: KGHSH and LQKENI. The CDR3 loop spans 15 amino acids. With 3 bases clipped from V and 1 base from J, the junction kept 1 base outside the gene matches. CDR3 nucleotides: TGTGCCAGCTCACCGGACAGGGGGCTTAACTATGGCTACACCTTC. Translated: CASSPDRGLNYGYTF.

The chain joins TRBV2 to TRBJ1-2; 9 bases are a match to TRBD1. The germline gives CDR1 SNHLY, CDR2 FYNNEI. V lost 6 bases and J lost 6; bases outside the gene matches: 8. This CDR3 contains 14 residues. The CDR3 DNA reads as TGTGCCAGCAGCCTCTGGACAGGGGTTGATGGCTACACCTTC. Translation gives CASSLWTGVDGYTF.

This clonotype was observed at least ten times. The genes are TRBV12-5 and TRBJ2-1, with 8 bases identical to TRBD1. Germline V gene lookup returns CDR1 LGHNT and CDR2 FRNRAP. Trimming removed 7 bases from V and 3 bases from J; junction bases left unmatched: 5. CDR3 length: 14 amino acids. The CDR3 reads CASAVDRGYNEQFF. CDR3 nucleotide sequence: TGTGCTAGTGCCGTAGACAGGGGCTACAATGAGCAGTTCTTC.

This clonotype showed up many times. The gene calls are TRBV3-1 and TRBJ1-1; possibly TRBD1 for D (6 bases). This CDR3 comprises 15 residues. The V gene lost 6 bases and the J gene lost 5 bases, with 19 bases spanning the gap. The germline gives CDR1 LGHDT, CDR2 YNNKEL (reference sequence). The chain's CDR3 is CASSSGAVELTEAFF. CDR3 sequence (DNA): TGTGCCAGCAGTTCGGGGGCGGTTGAGTTAACTGAAGCTTTCTTT.